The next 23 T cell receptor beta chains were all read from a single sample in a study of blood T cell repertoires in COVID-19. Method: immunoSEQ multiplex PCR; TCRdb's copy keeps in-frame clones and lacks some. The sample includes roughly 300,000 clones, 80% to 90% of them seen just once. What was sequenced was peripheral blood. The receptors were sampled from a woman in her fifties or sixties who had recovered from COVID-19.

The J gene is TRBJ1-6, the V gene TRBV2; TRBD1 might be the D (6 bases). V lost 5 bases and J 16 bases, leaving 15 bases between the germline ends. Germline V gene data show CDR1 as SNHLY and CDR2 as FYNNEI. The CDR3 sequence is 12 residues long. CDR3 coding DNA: TGTGCCAGCAGTTTGAGAAGAGGGGGACTCCACTTT. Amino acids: CASSLRRGGLHF. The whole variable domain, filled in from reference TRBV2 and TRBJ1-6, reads EPEVTQTPSHQVTQMGQEVILRCVPISNHLYFYWYRQILGQKVEFLVSFYNNEISEKSEIFDDQFSVERPDGSNFTLKIRSTKLEDSAMYFCASSLRRGGLHFGNGTRLTVT.

The CDR3 protein is CASSIDGLARGREQFF. The CDR3 DNA follows: TGTGCCAGTAGTATAGATGGCCTAGCGAGAGGTCGGGAGCAGTTCTTC. This chain uses TRBV19 with TRBJ2-1; a possible D gene is TRBD2 (6 bases). CDR1 and CDR2 from the germline V gene are LNHDA and SQIVND (reference sequence). The V and J ends lost 0 bases and 10 bases respectively, with 19 bases between them. This CDR3 is 16 amino acids long.

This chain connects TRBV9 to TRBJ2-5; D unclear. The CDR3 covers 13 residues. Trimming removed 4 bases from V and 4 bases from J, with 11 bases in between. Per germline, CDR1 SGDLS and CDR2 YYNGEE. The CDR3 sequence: CASSSKTGETQYF. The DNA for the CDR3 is TGTGCCAGCAGCTCAAAGACTGGAGAGACCCAGTACTTC.

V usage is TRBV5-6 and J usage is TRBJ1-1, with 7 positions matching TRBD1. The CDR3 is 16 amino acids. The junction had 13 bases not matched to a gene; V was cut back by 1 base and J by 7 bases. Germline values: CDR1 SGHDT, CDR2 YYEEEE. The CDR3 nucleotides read TGTGCCAGCAGCTTGCTCCAGGGGGTTAGGATCGGTGAAGCTTTCTTT. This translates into CASSLLQGVRIGEAFF.

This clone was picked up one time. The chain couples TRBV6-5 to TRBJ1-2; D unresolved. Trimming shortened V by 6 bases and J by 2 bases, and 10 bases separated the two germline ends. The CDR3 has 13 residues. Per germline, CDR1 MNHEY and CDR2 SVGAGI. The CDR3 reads CASSSSGNYGYTF. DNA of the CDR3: TGTGCCAGCAGCTCCAGCGGGAACTATGGCTACACCTTC.

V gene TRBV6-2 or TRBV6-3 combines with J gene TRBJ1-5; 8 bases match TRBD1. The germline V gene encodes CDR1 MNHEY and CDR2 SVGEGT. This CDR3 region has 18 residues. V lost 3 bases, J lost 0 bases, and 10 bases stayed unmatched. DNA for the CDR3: TGTGCCAGCAGTTATCCCTACCGGACAGGGATTAGCAATCAGCCCCAGCATTTT. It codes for CASSYPYRTGISNQPQHF.

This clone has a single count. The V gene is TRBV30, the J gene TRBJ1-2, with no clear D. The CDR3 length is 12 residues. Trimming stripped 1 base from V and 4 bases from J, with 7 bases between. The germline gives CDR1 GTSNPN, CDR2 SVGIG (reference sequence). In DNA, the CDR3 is TGTGCCTGGAGTGCCTCTGTCTATGGCTACACCTTC. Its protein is CAWSASVYGYTF.

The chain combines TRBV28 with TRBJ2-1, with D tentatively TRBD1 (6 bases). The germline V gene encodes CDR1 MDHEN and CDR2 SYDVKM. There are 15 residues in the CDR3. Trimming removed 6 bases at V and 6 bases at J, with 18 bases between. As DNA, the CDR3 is TGTGCCAGCAGCTACAACAGGGTTTGGAGCAATGAGCAGTTCTTC. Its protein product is CASSYNRVWSNEQFF.

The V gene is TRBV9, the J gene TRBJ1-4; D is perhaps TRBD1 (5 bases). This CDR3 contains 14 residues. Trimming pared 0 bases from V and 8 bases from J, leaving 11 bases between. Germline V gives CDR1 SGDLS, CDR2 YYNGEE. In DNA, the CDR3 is TGTGCCAGCAGCGTAGACGGGGAGGGGGAAAAACTGTTTTTT. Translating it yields CASSVDGEGEKLFF.

The CDR3 DNA reads TGTGCCAGCAGCCTAAGTGGCAGGAACTACGAGCAGTACTTC. Amino acids: CASSLSGRNYEQYF. This chain links TRBV7-9 with TRBJ2-7; D not resolved. CDR3 size: 14 residues. The germline gives CDR1 SEHNR, CDR2 FQNEAQ (reference sequence). V lost 5 bases and J 3 bases, leaving 14 bases between the germline ends. The full variable domain, with the rest looked up from reference TRBV7-9 and TRBJ2-7, is DTGVSQNPRHKITKRGQNVTFRCDPISEHNRLYWYRQTLGQGPEFLTYFQNEAQLEKSRLLSDRFSAERPKGSFSTLEIQRTEQGDSAMYLCASSLSGRNYEQYFGPGTRLTVT.

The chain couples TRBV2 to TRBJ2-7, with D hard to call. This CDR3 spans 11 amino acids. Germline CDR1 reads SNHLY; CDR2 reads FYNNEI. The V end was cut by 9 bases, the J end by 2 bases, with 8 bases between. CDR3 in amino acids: CASSPTYEQYF. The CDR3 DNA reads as TGTGCCAGTAGCCCTACCTACGAGCAGTACTTC.

The CDR3 DNA reads TGTGCCTGGAGAAACAGGATGGGCTACACCTTC. Translated: CAWRNRMGYTF. V and J are TRBV30 and TRBJ1-2; D may be TRBD1 (5 bases). The CDR3 covers 11 residues. The ends were cut back, 3 bases at V and 8 bases at J, with 10 bases in the middle. CDR1 is GTSNPN, CDR2 SVGIG, per germline (reference sequence).

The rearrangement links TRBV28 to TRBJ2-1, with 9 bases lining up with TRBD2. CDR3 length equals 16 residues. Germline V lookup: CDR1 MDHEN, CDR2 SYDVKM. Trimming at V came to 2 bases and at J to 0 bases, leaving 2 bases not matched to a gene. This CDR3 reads CASSLNSGSSYNEQFF. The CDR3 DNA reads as TGTGCCAGCAGTTTAAATAGCGGGAGCTCCTACAATGAGCAGTTCTTC.

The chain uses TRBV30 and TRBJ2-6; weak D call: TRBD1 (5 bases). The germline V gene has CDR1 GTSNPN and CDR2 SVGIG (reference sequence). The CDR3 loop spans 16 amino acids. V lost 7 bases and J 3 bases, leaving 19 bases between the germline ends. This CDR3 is CASTLGAALGANVLTF. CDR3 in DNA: TGTGCCTCTACCTTAGGGGCGGCCCTTGGGGCCAACGTCCTGACTTTC.

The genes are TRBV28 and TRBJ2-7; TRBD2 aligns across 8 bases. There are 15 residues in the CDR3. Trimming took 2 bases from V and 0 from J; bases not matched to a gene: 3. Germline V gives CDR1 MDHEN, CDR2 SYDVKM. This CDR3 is CASSLRGRNSYEQYF. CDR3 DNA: TGTGCCAGCAGTTTACGCGGGAGGAACTCCTACGAGCAGTACTTC.

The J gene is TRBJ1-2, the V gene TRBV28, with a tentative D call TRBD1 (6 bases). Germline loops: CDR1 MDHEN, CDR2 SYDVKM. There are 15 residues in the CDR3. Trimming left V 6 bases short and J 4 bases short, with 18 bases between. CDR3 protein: CASRQSRGTLYGYTF. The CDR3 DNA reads TGTGCCAGCAGGCAATCCAGGGGCACCCTCTATGGCTACACCTTC.

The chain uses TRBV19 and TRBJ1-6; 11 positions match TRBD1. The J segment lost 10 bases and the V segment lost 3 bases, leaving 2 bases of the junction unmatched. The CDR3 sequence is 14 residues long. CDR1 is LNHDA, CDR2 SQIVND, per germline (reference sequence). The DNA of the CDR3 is TGTGCCAGTAGTATGGACAGGGGGCAATCACCCCTCCACTTT. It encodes CASSMDRGQSPLHF.

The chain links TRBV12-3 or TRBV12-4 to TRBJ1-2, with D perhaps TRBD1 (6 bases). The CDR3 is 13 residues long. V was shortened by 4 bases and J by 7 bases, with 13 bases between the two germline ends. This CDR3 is CASSYRERSGYTF. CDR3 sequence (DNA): TGTGCCAGCAGTTACAGGGAGAGGAGTGGCTACACCTTC.

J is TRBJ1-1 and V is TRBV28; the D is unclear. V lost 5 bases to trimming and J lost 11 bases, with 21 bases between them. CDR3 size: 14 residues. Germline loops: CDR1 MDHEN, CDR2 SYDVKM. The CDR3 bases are TGTGCCAGCAGTATCTCCCGGGCCGCAGGAGGGGCTTTCTTT. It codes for CASSISRAAGGAFF.

The CDR3 reads CASSQDLQGAGGYTF. The CDR3, as DNA: TGTGCCAGCAGCCAAGATCTTCAGGGGGCAGGTGGCTACACCTTC. The J gene is TRBJ1-2, the V gene TRBV3-1 (or the pseudogene TRBV3-2); 8 positions agree with TRBD1. J lost 7 bases, V lost 0 bases, and 7 bases had no gene match. The CDR3 length is 15 residues. Germline CDR1 LGHDT, CDR2 YNNKEL (reference sequence).

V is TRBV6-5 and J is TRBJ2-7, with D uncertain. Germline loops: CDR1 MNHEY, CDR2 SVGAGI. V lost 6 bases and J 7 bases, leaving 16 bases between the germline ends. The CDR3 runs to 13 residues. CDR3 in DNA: TGTGCCAGCAGCCGACCCCCCGTCGGGGAGCAGTACTTC. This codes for CASSRPPVGEQYF.

CDR3: CASSLEAGGFNEQFF. The CDR3 DNA sequence: TGTGCCAGCAGCTTAGAGGCGGGAGGGTTCAATGAGCAGTTCTTC. The chain recombines TRBV7-3 with TRBJ2-1, with 9 bases that match TRBD2. V shed 2 bases and J 6 bases; nucleotides not matched to a gene: 5. Per the germline V gene, CDR1 is SGHTA and CDR2 is FQGTGA. This CDR3 region has 15 residues.

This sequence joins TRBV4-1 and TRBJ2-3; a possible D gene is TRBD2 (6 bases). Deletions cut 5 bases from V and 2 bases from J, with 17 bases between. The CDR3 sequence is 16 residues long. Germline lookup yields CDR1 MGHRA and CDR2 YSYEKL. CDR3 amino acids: CASSGGTFSFTDTQYF. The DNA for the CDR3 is TGCGCCAGCAGCGGCGGGACCTTTAGTTTCACAGATACGCAGTATTTT.